Listed here is a single T cell receptor (beta chain). Its specificity is not known. This PCR relied on a set of 60 Vbeta primers and 13 Jbeta primers. Repertoires were generated with immunoSEQ multiplex PCR, while TCRdb's copy carries only in-frame clones and drops some. This repertoire includes 200,000 to 250,000 clones. The sample is drawn from a study of cytomegalovirus exposure and HLA in healthy donors. Overall study results and limits: Highly shared sequence variants in one cluster were likely a sequencing artifact. A missense variant in DCLRE1C was later tied to TCR beta V- and J-gene trimming.

The sequencing input was PBMCs. The sequence was collected from a woman aged 30 to 39 in good health and CMV-seropositive.

The DNA for the CDR3 is TGTGCCAGCAGTGCGCTAGGTAGCATCGGGGAGCTGTTTTTT. Amino acid sequence: CASSALGSIGELFF. The chain recombines TRBV25-1 with TRBJ2-2; D is ambiguous. Trimming took 4 bases from V and 7 from J, leaving 13 bases between them. The CDR3 totals 14 residues. Looked up from germline, CDR1 is MGHDK and CDR2 is SYGVNS. Full variable domain (outside the CDR3, taken from reference TRBV25-1 and TRBJ2-2): EADIYQTPRYLVIGTGKKITLECSQTMGHDKMYWYQQDPGMELHLIHYSYGVNSTEKGDLSSESTVSRIRTEHFPLTLESARPSHTSQYLCASSALGSIGELFFGEGSRLTVL.